These T cell receptor beta chains were read from a single sample in a study of cytomegalovirus exposure and HLA in healthy donors. Repertoires were generated with immunoSEQ multiplex PCR, while TCRdb's copy carries only in-frame clones and drops some. The repertoire holds roughly 150,000 clones, with 84% as singletons. The specimen sequenced was PBMCs. These receptors were collected from a man younger than 40 in good health and CMV-seropositive. CDR3s include the opening cysteine and the closing phenylalanine or tryptophan. A D gene is named only where the DNA matches it firmly. The size of a clone is reported for some rows only, either as once, few or many, or as a class for expanded clones.

J gene,V gene,clone size,D gene,CDR3 protein,CDR3 DNA
TRBJ1-1,TRBV5-1,NA,NA,CASSLGAVGGTGTEAFF,TGCGCCAGCAGCTTGGGTGCAGTCGGGGGAACGGGGACTGAAGCTTTCTTT
TRBJ2-1,TRBV9,NA,NA,CASSAPGPGELYNEQFF,TGTGCCAGCAGCGCCCCCGGTCCAGGGGAACTTTACAATGAGCAGTTCTTC
TRBJ2-3,TRBV15,once,NA,CATSREGQGVTDTQYF,TGTGCCACCAGCAGAGAGGGGCAGGGTGTCACAGATACGCAGTATTTT
TRBJ2-7,TRBV10-3,NA,TRBD1,CASSYDGQGYEQYF,TGTGCCAGCAGTTACGATGGACAGGGCTACGAGCAGTACTTC
TRBJ1-5,TRBV18,NA,NA,CASSPPGRGNQPQHF,TGTGCCAGCTCACCACCGGGGCGAGGCAATCAGCCCCAGCATTTT
TRBJ2-5,TRBV18,NA,NA,CASSPQVTAIQETQYF,TGTGCCAGCTCACCGCAGGTAACGGCTATTCAAGAGACCCAGTACTTC
TRBJ2-7,TRBV2,NA,NA,CASSPTGKVEQYF,TGTGCCAGCAGCCCGACAGGAAAAGTCGAGCAGTACTTC
TRBJ2-3,TRBV5-4,NA,NA,CASSLGGPRGDTQYF,TGTGCCAGCAGCTTGGGCGGGCCACGGGGAGATACGCAGTATTTT
TRBJ1-4,TRBV9,NA,NA,CASSALTGTTTLDEKLFF,TGTGCCAGCAGCGCCTTGACGGGGACTACCACCTTGGATGAAAAACTGTTTTTT
TRBJ1-5,TRBV19,few,NA,CASTTRLIGGNQPQHF,TGTGCCAGTACCACCCGACTAATCGGGGGAAATCAGCCCCAGCATTTT
TRBJ2-7,TRBV4-1,once,TRBD2,CASSRGGSYEQYF,TGCGCCAGCAGCCGGGGGGGTTCCTACGAGCAGTACTTC
TRBJ2-7,TRBV18,NA,NA,CASSPSGQTGEQYF,TGTGCCAGCTCACCCTCCGGACAAACGGGCGAGCAGTACTTC
TRBJ1-2,TRBV28,NA,NA,CASSPRRGYTF,TGTGCCAGCAGTCCCCGGAGGGGCTACACCTTC
TRBJ2-7,TRBV5-4,NA,TRBD2,CASSLRVSGDSEQYF,TGTGCCAGCAGCTTAAGAGTAAGCGGGGATAGCGAGCAGTACTTC
TRBJ1-2,TRBV4-3,NA,NA,CASSPDDMAYGYTF,TGCGCCAGCAGCCCCGACGACATGGCCTATGGCTACACCTTC
TRBJ1-4,TRBV18,NA,TRBD1,CASSPSGTVNEKLFF,TGTGCCAGCTCACCTTCAGGGACAGTTAATGAAAAACTGTTTTTT
TRBJ2-1,TRBV30,NA,TRBD2,CAWSRGLAGGTEQFF,TGTGCCTGGAGTCGAGGGCTAGCGGGGGGAACTGAGCAGTTCTTC
TRBJ2-5,TRBV2,NA,TRBD2,CASRSYLLAGGRQTETQYF,TGTGCCAGCAGGAGCTATCTCCTAGCGGGAGGGCGCCAGACGGAGACCCAGTACTTC
TRBJ2-3,TRBV2,NA,NA,CASSETRADTQYF,TGTGCCAGCAGTGAGACCAGGGCGGATACGCAGTATTTT
TRBJ1-5,TRBV28,NA,NA,CASSLTGRPNQPQHF,TGTGCCAGCAGTTTAACAGGACGTCCCAATCAGCCCCAGCATTTT
TRBJ1-2,TRBV30,NA,NA,CAWSRQDGGYTF,TGTGCCTGGAGTCGGCAGGATGGTGGCTACACCTTC
TRBJ1-6,TRBV2,NA,NA,CASSATLAGDSPLHF,TGTGCCAGCAGTGCCACTCTCGCGGGAGATTCACCCCTCCACTTT
TRBJ2-5,TRBV5-4,NA,TRBD1,CASIRDRGQETQYF,TGTGCCAGCATCCGGGACAGGGGACAAGAGACCCAGTACTTC
TRBJ2-7,TRBV27,NA,TRBD2,CASTSGTGTNPYEQYF,TGTGCCAGCACTTCGGGGACCGGGACTAACCCCTACGAGCAGTACTTC
TRBJ1-5,TRBV5-4,NA,NA,CASSLGGSQPQHF,TGTGCCAGCAGCTTAGGAGGGAGTCAGCCCCAGCATTTT
TRBJ2-5,TRBV28,NA,NA,CASSFMGRETQYF,TGTGCCAGCAGTTTTATGGGGAGAGAGACCCAGTACTTC
TRBJ2-7,TRBV4-1,once,NA,CASRLQRSSYEQYF,TGCGCCAGCAGGCTCCAGCGGAGCTCCTACGAGCAGTACTTC
TRBJ1-1,TRBV10-3,NA,NA,CAISEPAGVGGTEAFF,TGTGCCATCAGTGAGCCAGCCGGGGTCGGGGGCACTGAAGCTTTCTTT
TRBJ2-3,TRBV6-1,NA,TRBD2,CASSSLAGIDTQYF,TGTGCCAGCAGTTCCCTAGCGGGGATTGATACGCAGTATTTT
TRBJ1-2,TRBV7-8,NA,TRBD1,CASSGIPPRDRDYGYTF,TGTGCCAGCAGCGGAATTCCGCCGAGGGACAGGGACTATGGCTACACCTTC
TRBJ2-7,TRBV6-5,NA,NA,CASSYGPGASYEQYF,TGTGCCAGCAGTTACGGGCCAGGGGCCTCCTACGAGCAGTACTTC
TRBJ1-1,TRBV6-5,NA,NA,CASSYSTAGRGAFF,TGTGCCAGCAGTTACTCCACCGCGGGGAGGGGAGCTTTCTTT
TRBJ2-2,TRBV30,NA,TRBD2,CAWSVLRGGNTGELFF,TGTGCCTGGAGTGTACTGCGCGGGGGTAACACCGGGGAGCTGTTTTTT
TRBJ2-5,TRBV5-1,NA,TRBD2,CASSLGLAGAYQETQYF,TGCGCCAGCAGCTTAGGGCTAGCGGGAGCGTACCAAGAGACCCAGTACTTC
TRBJ1-5,TRBV28,NA,TRBD1,CASSLNHRGANQPQHF,TGTGCCAGCAGTTTAAACCACAGGGGGGCAAATCAGCCCCAGCATTTT
TRBJ1-1,TRBV6-6,NA,TRBD1,CASSYSRGRTEAFF,TGTGCCAGCAGTTACTCCAGGGGGCGCACTGAAGCTTTCTTT
TRBJ2-1,TRBV10-1,NA,NA,CASSEPSDNEQFF,TGCGCCAGCAGTGAGCCTTCCGACAATGAGCAGTTCTTC
TRBJ2-3,TRBV28,NA,TRBD2,CASSLSASGRAIRDTQYF,TGTGCCAGCAGTTTATCGGCTAGCGGGAGGGCCATTAGAGATACGCAGTATTTT
TRBJ1-6,TRBV30,NA,TRBD1,CAWSGTGRYNSPLHF,TGTGCCTGGAGTGGGACAGGGAGGTATAATTCACCCCTCCACTTT
TRBJ2-7,TRBV6-5,NA,NA,CASEGHRNFYEQYF,TGTGCCAGCGAGGGACACAGAAATTTCTACGAGCAGTACTTC
TRBJ2-2,TRBV6-6,once,NA,CASSSDRSTGELFF,TGTGCCAGCAGTTCCGACAGGAGCACCGGGGAGCTGTTTTTT
TRBJ2-1,TRBV7-6,NA,TRBD1,CASSLVTGNDYNEQFF,TGTGCCAGCAGCTTAGTGACAGGGAACGACTACAATGAGCAGTTCTTC
TRBJ2-7,TRBV10-3,NA,NA,CAMQGGVSHEQYF,TGTGCCATGCAGGGCGGGGTCTCCCACGAGCAGTACTTC